What follows are 32 T cell receptor beta chains derived from one specimen sequenced in a study of blood T cell repertoires in COVID-19. Sequenced by immunoSEQ multiplex PCR; TCRdb stores in-frame clones only, minus some. The sample lists roughly 57,000 clones, roughly 90% occurring once. Sample: peripheral blood. Source of these receptors: a human donor in a cohort sampled during active COVID-19.

This rearrangement joins TRBV5-1 to TRBJ1-3, with 7 bases matching TRBD1. The CDR3 is 14 residues long. V lost 4 bases and J lost 7; bases outside the gene matches: 8. Germline V CDR1 and CDR2: SGHRS, YFSETQ. CDR3 bases: TGCGCCAGCAGCGACTTACAGGGGCCTAACACCATATATTTT. Encoded protein: CASSDLQGPNTIYF. Full variable domain (outside the CDR3, taken from reference TRBV5-1 and TRBJ1-3): KAGVTQTPRYLIKTRGQQVTLSCSPISGHRSVSWYQQTPGQGLQFLFEYFSETQRNKGNFPGRFSGRQFSNSRSEMNVSTLELGDSALYLCASSDLQGPNTIYFGEGSWLTVV.

The CDR3 here is CAISRGNGELFF. The CDR3 nucleotides are TGTGCCATCAGTAGAGGTAACGGGGAGCTGTTTTTT. The rearrangement joins TRBV10-3 to TRBJ2-2; D call uncertain. The CDR3 is made up of 12 amino acids. V gave up 5 bases and J gave up 7 bases, with 8 bases separating them. Germline V CDR1 and CDR2: ENHRY, SYGVKD.

This chain joins TRBV27 and TRBJ2-7, with 7 bases that match TRBD2. The CDR3 consists of 15 residues. The junction had 12 bases not matched to a gene; V was cut back by 1 base and J by 9 bases. CDR1 and CDR2 from the germline V gene are MNHEY and SMNVEV (reference sequence). CDR3 sequence reads: CASSLLSGGVLRQYF. The DNA for the CDR3 is TGTGCCAGCAGTTTATTATCTGGGGGGGTGTTAAGGCAGTACTTC.

This clone was counted once. The rearrangement uses TRBV14 and TRBJ2-1; D not resolved. V lost 1 base to trimming and J lost 6 bases, with 13 bases between them. CDR1 and CDR2 (germline): SGHDN, FVKESK. The CDR3 spans 15 residues. CDR3: CASSQVLPFVNEQFF. For the CDR3, the DNA is TGTGCCAGCAGCCAAGTCCTCCCCTTTGTCAATGAGCAGTTCTTC.

This chain connects TRBV11-3 to TRBJ1-3; D gene uncertain. The CDR3 has 14 residues. Looked up from germline, CDR1 is SGHNT and CDR2 is YENEEA. The V and J ends lost 5 bases and 3 bases respectively, with 11 bases between them. The DNA of the CDR3 is TGTGCCAGCAGCGAGGCGGGTTATGGAAACACCATATATTTT. Its translation: CASSEAGYGNTIYF.

The chain joins TRBV29-1 to TRBJ2-5, with a tentative D call TRBD1 (5 bases). Germline assignment: CDR1 SQVTM and CDR2 ANQGSEA. Trimming removed 7 bases at V and 5 bases at J, with 11 bases between. The CDR3 is made up of 11 amino acids. In DNA, the CDR3 is TGCAGCGCTTTAGCAGGGGAGACCCAGTACTTC. This gives the protein CSALAGETQYF.

CDR3 sequence (DNA): TGTGCCATCAGTGAGCCACAGGGGACTGAAGCTTTCTTT. Its protein is CAISEPQGTEAFF. The chain is built from TRBV10-3 and TRBJ1-1; the match to TRBD1 covers 7 bases. V gave up 2 bases and J gave up 5 bases; unmatched junction bases: 2. There are 13 residues in the CDR3. Germline values: CDR1 ENHRY, CDR2 SYGVKD.

The chain employs TRBV28 and TRBJ2-7; D gene uncertain. The CDR3 loop spans 13 amino acids. Germline CDR1 and CDR2: MDHEN and SYDVKM. Trimming removed 5 bases at V and 4 bases at J, with 12 bases between. The CDR3 nucleotides are TGTGCCAGCAGTCCCCCGGCAGGATACGAGCAGTACTTC. This gives the protein CASSPPAGYEQYF.

In this sample, this clone turned up a few times. The chain combines TRBV12-5 with TRBJ2-1; no clear D gene. CDR3 size: 16 residues. Trimming shortened V by 1 base and J by 4 bases, and 14 bases separated the two germline ends. The germline CDR1 and CDR2 sequences are LGHNT and FRNRAP. The CDR3 region is CASGLDGDVKYNEQFF. CDR3 in DNA: TGTGCTAGTGGTTTGGATGGAGACGTGAAATACAATGAGCAGTTCTTC.

The chain carries TRBV3-1 (or the pseudogene TRBV3-2) and TRBJ1-1; the D is unclear. Trimming left V 4 bases short and J 5 bases short, with 14 bases between. Germline CDR1 LGHDT, CDR2 YNNKEL (reference sequence). The CDR3 is 14 amino acids. The CDR3 sequence is CASSPVTVRTEAFF. CDR3 nucleotide sequence: TGTGCCAGCAGCCCCGTAACCGTGAGGACTGAAGCTTTCTTT.

The J gene is TRBJ2-3, the V gene TRBV29-1; D might be TRBD2 (5 bases). The germline V gene has CDR1 SQVTM and CDR2 ANQGSEA. With 7 bases removed from V and 5 bases from J, the gap between germline ends came to 10 bases. The CDR3 has 11 amino acids. CDR3 nucleotide sequence: TGCAGCGGTGCTGCGGGAGATACGCAGTATTTT. Translating gives CSGAAGDTQYF.

This chain connects TRBV6-5 to TRBJ2-2; 11 bases align to TRBD1. Trimming at V came to 8 bases and at J to 3 bases, leaving 2 bases not matched to a gene. The CDR3 runs 14 residues. From germline, CDR1 is MNHEY and CDR2 SVGAGI. This chain's CDR3 is CASSGQGDTGELFF. DNA of the CDR3: TGTGCCAGCTCGGGACAGGGGGACACCGGGGAGCTGTTTTTT.

V is TRBV28 and J is TRBJ2-3; maybe TRBD2 (6 bases). This CDR3 has 13 amino acids. The germline CDR1 and CDR2 sequences are MDHEN and SYDVKM. Trimming removed 4 bases at V and 3 bases at J, with 8 bases between. CDR3 sequence reads: CASSSGLTDTQYF. For the CDR3, the DNA is TGTGCCAGCAGTTCGGGACTGACAGATACGCAGTATTTT.

V is TRBV5-4 and J is TRBJ1-6; 7 nucleotides agree with TRBD1. Unmatched junction bases numbered 9, after V lost 7 bases and J lost 5 bases. This CDR3 comprises 15 residues. The germline gives CDR1 SGHNT, CDR2 YYREEE (reference sequence). The CDR3 sequence is CASSQGSSDNSPLHF. The CDR3 nucleotides are TGTGCCAGCTCACAGGGGTCTTCGGATAATTCACCCCTCCACTTT.

This rearrangement joins TRBV2 to TRBJ2-7; possible D gene TRBD1, 6 bases. Between the trimmed V and J ends, which lost 4 bases and 2 bases, there was a span of 12 bases. Germline CDR1 and CDR2: SNHLY and FYNNEI. This CDR3 has 14 residues. The CDR3 nucleotides read TGTGCCAGCAGTGTGGGGGCGCGGACCTACGAGCAGTACTTC. Translated, it gives CASSVGARTYEQYF. Full variable domain (rest looked up from reference TRBV2 and TRBJ2-7): EPEVTQTPSHQVTQMGQEVILRCVPISNHLYFYWYRQILGQKVEFLVSFYNNEISEKSEIFDDQFSVERPDGSNFTLKIRSTKLEDSAMYFCASSVGARTYEQYFGPGTRLTVT.

This chain joins TRBV9 and TRBJ2-4, with 9 bases fitting TRBD2. Germline-derived CDR1 and CDR2 are SGDLS and YYNGEE. The CDR3 runs 13 residues. The V segment lost 0 bases and the J segment 15 bases; nucleotides outside the gene matches: 7. The DNA for the CDR3 is TGTGCCAGCAGCGTAGGATTAGCGGGAGAGCGGTACTTC. Encoded protein: CASSVGLAGERYF.

The genes are TRBV6-5 and TRBJ2-5; tentatively, D is TRBD2 (5 bases). V dropped 7 bases and J dropped 5 bases, with 14 bases sitting between them. In germline, CDR1 is MNHEY, CDR2 SVGAGI. This CDR3 region has 13 residues. This chain's CDR3 is CASTEEGVETQYF. The DNA for the CDR3 is TGTGCCAGCACCGAAGAGGGTGTGGAGACCCAGTACTTC.

V usage is TRBV5-8 and J usage is TRBJ2-7; tentative D call: TRBD2 (6 bases). The germline V and J ends were trimmed by 9 bases and 0 bases, with 19 bases remaining between them. The CDR3 has 15 residues. Germline CDR1 and CDR2: SGHTS and YDEGEE. The CDR3 DNA reads as TGTGCCACCCACTGGGCACGCGGGGACTCCTACGAGCAGTACGTC. It yields the protein CATHWARGDSYEQYV.

The chain has TRBV7-3 and TRBJ2-2, with no clear D. The CDR3 contains 13 residues. CDR1 SGHTA and CDR2 FQGTGA come from the germline V gene. Trimming cost V 4 bases and J 7 bases, with 10 bases left between them. CDR3 region: CASSSKDGGELFF. DNA for the CDR3: TGTGCCAGCAGCTCTAAAGATGGCGGGGAGCTGTTTTTT.

The chain uses TRBV2 and TRBJ2-7; possibly TRBD1 for D (6 bases). From germline, CDR1 is SNHLY and CDR2 FYNNEI. V lost 5 bases to trimming and J lost 8 bases, with 16 bases between them. This CDR3 has 13 amino acids. The CDR3 region is CASSSESDRQQYF. The CDR3 bases are TGTGCCAGCAGTTCCGAATCTGACAGGCAGCAGTACTTC.

This chain connects TRBV24-1 to TRBJ1-1; TRBD1 matches 8 bases. The CDR3 runs 21 residues. V was pared by 0 bases and J by 1 base, with 18 bases of the junction left unmatched. The germline gives CDR1 KGHDR, CDR2 SFDVKD. CDR3 coding DNA: TGTGCCACCAGTGATTTGCGAATGGTTTGTGGGACAGGAAGTGAGAACACTGAAGCTTTCTTT. Protein sequence: CATSDLRMVCGTGSENTEAFF.

The V and J genes are TRBV2 and TRBJ2-2; no clear D. There are 13 residues in the CDR3. Germline V gene lookup returns CDR1 SNHLY and CDR2 FYNNEI. V lost 5 bases to trimming and J lost 5 bases, with 9 bases between them. CDR3 bases: TGTGCCAGCAGTACTGGAGTGACCGGGGAGCTGTTTTTT. It codes for CASSTGVTGELFF.

The rearrangement joins TRBV6-6 to TRBJ1-3, with D tentatively TRBD1 (6 bases). The germline CDR1 and CDR2 sequences are MNHNY and SVGAGI (reference sequence). There are 16 residues in the CDR3. The ends were cut back, 7 bases at V and 2 bases at J, with 18 bases in the middle. CDR3 residues: CASKQGIFSTGNTIYF. The CDR3 nucleotides are TGTGCCAGCAAACAGGGAATTTTTAGTACTGGAAACACCATATATTTT.

In nucleotides, the CDR3 is TGTGCCATCAGTTCAGGGGGCGCGGGAGCGTACGTACCCGGTGAAGCTTTCTTT. As protein: CAISSGGAGAYVPGEAFF. The chain is built from TRBV10-3 and TRBJ1-1, with 8 bases lining up with TRBD1. The V segment lost 5 bases and the J segment 7 bases; nucleotides outside the gene matches: 21. The CDR3 loop spans 18 amino acids. Germline loops: CDR1 ENHRY, CDR2 SYGVKD.

This clone was found once. V and J are TRBV29-1 and TRBJ1-1; unclear D gene. The CDR3 has 12 residues. V shed 4 bases and J shed 6 bases, with 12 bases lying between them. Germline assignment: CDR1 SQVTM and CDR2 ANQGSEA. The CDR3 spells CSVGGYSSEAFF. DNA for the CDR3: TGCAGCGTTGGCGGGTACTCTTCTGAAGCTTTCTTT.

V gene TRBV19 combines with J gene TRBJ2-1, with TRBD1 as a possible D gene (6 bases). V lost 1 base to trimming and J lost 15 bases, with 16 bases between them. This CDR3 has 13 amino acids. Germline-derived CDR1 and CDR2 are LNHDA and SQIVND (reference sequence). The CDR3 loop reads CASSIALRGFRFF. The CDR3 DNA reads as TGTGCCAGTAGTATAGCCCTCAGGGGTTTTCGGTTCTTC.

The chain combines TRBV12-1 with TRBJ2-7; the DNA was not used to check the table's D call, TRBD1. TRBV12-1 is a listed pseudogene. The CDR3 has 12 residues. The CDR3 here is CASGARFYEQYV. DNA for the CDR3: TGTGCCAGCGGGGCTCGGTTCTACGAGCAGTACGTC.

The CDR3 reads CASSYRLAGLDEQFF. The CDR3 DNA sequence: TGTGCCAGCAGTTACCGACTAGCGGGCTTAGATGAGCAGTTCTTC. The chain carries TRBV6-2 or TRBV6-3 and TRBJ2-1; 10 bases line up with TRBD2. In germline, CDR1 is MNHEY, CDR2 SVGEGT. V lost 2 bases, J lost 8 bases, and 6 bases stayed unmatched. The CDR3 runs 15 residues.

The chain combines TRBV11-2 with TRBJ2-1; no firm D call. The CDR3 is 16 residues long. Germline-derived CDR1 and CDR2 are SGHAT and FQNNGV. V was cut by 6 bases and J by 0 bases, with 15 bases left in between. The CDR3 loop is CASRGVDSSSYNEQFF. CDR3 DNA sequence: TGTGCCAGCAGAGGAGTCGACTCGAGCTCCTACAATGAGCAGTTCTTC.

This chain's CDR3 is CATRQGQYYGYTF. Written as DNA, the CDR3 is TGTGCCACCCGACAGGGCCAGTACTATGGCTACACCTTC. V is TRBV6-5 and J is TRBJ1-2, with 7 bases matching TRBD1. The CDR3 length is 13 residues. CDR1 and CDR2 (germline): MNHEY, SVGAGI. The ends lost 10 bases at V and 3 bases at J; junction bases unmatched: 8.

The gene calls are TRBV27 and TRBJ2-3; 8 bases line up with TRBD2. CDR3 size: 16 residues. CDR1 is MNHEY, CDR2 SMNVEV, per germline (reference sequence). J was trimmed by 6 bases and V by 6 bases; bases with no gene match: 14. CDR3 nucleotide sequence: TGTGCCAGCAGCCCCACCGGGACTAGTGGCCAGGATACGCAGTATTTT. Translated: CASSPTGTSGQDTQYF.

This rearrangement joins TRBV11-1 to TRBJ2-3; D is perhaps TRBD1 (5 bases). Germline V gene sequence: CDR1 SGHAT, CDR2 FQDESV (reference sequence). This CDR3 is built from 11 residues. Trimming removed 4 bases at V and 6 bases at J, with 5 bases between. For the CDR3, the DNA is TGTGCCAGCAGCTCAGGGGATACGCAGTATTTT. Protein product: CASSSGDTQYF.